The entry below describes one T cell receptor (beta chain). There are a few counts of this clonotype. Its antigen is unknown. Base-call qualities are not available, and no considerably larger clone is one nucleotide away. The data originate from a study of T-cell memory formation after mild COVID-19 (TCRdb year 2021). Concerning the study at large: TCR sequence clusters from the two donors were largely donor specific. In a couple of donors, T-cell clones that expanded and contracted after mild COVID-19 were tracked by sequencing TCRalpha and TCRbeta repertoires over time. Two young, previously healthy adult volunteers made up the cohort, one male and one female. General conclusions and limits of the study: SARS-CoV-2 specificity of the second-wave clones peaking on day 37 was not confirmed. Some responding clones were found in pre-infection memory, which suggests that pre-existing cross-reactive memory T cells took part in the SARS-CoV-2 response. Clones that contracted from day 15 to 85 showed balanced CD4/CD8 phenotypes, whereas a second wave of clones that expanded from day 15 to 37 leaned towards CD4+. Contracting CD4+ clones were found mainly in CM and EM memory subsets, while CD8+ clones were enriched in EMRA. The study covered only a couple of mild cases, and larger cohorts including severe cases with pre-infection samples were considered necessary.

CDR1 and CDR2 are read off the germline V gene as SGHTA and FQGNSA. Its CDR3 holds 12 amino acids, cysteine through phenylalanine. Left in the record is the CDR3 DNA by itself, 36 bases read in frame from the first base. Cut back by 5 bases and 7 bases, the V and J ends lie 8 bases apart. The sequencer was an Illumina NovaSeq 6000. Using 5'RACE with constant-segment primers, TCRalpha and TCRbeta cDNA libraries were constructed, with sample barcodes and unique molecular identifiers added in the process. Trizol reagent was used to extract RNA from every sample. The libraries were amplified in two PCR steps, and the second step added a second sample barcode and Illumina TruSeq adapters. Sequencing of libraries was performed on an Illumina NovaSeq with 2 x 150 bp paired-end reads. For the original study's pipeline: The reads were demultiplexed and collapsed into UMI-guided consensus sequences using migec v1.2.7. Using mixcr v2.1.11, UMI consensuses were aligned to TRA and TRB V and J templates and then assembled into clonotypes. Expanded or contracted clonotypes were those called significant by both edgeR and NoisET, with noise models trained on biological replicates. For edgeR calls, a false discovery rate-adjusted p below 0.01 and a log2 fold-change threshold of 1 were applied. As an exploratory analysis of dynamics, max-normalized trajectories of the 1000 most abundant clonotypes were examined by PCA with hierarchical clustering. The CD4 or CD8 phenotype of responding clones was assigned using the separately sequenced CD4+ and CD8+ repertoires. TCRdb passed the public sequencing reads through fastp at Q25 and MiXCR, retaining productive beta sequences. Here each entry gathers all rows of one CDR3 protein and keeps the most common genes and DNA. The V and J calls were not made by the authors but by TCRdb's processing. The sample has around 300,000 distinct CDR3 sequences on record, roughly 15% of them singletons. The ten largest clones represent around a fifth of the sample.

PBMCs were isolated by Ficoll-Paque density gradient centrifugation. Sequencing was carried out using PBMCs or a T cell subset sorted from them (not recorded which). The V gene is TRBV7-2 and the J gene is TRBJ2-2; possibly the D gene is TRBD2, per 5 matching bases. This TCR came from a young man who had mild COVID-19 (a few samples of this study predate the infection). The sample titles of this study are shuffled in the database, so cell type and time point are left out; the donor was told from shared clones. The nucleotide sequence is given as TGTGCCAGCAGCCGGGAATACGGGGAGCTGTTTTTT. It specifies CASSREYGELFF. The reference TRBV7-2 and TRBJ2-2 proteins fill in what lies around the CDR3, so the full variable domain reads GAGVSQSPSNKVTEKGKDVELRCDPISGHTALYWYRQSLGQGLEFLIYFQGNSAPDKSGLPSDRFSAERTGGSVSTLTIQRTQQEDSAVYLCASSREYGELFFGEGSRLTVL.